The 14 T cell receptor beta chains reported below all come from one sample, sequenced in a study of patients and donors after allogeneic stem cell transplantation. MiXCR, run by TCRdb on the RT-PCR reads, gives a single entry per CDR3 protein. The sample lists about 150,000 distinct CDR3 sequences, over 30% seen once, with around 50% in the top ten. Sequenced: blood, either unsorted or a sorted T cell fraction (not recorded which). Receptors were obtained from a human donor who was either an allogeneic HSCT recipient or a stem cell or donor lymphocyte infusion donor (not recorded which). It is not recorded whose cells these are; they may come from a transplant donor.

The chain couples TRBV7-2 to TRBJ1-1; D possibly corresponds to TRBD1 (6 bases). The CDR3 sequence is 15 residues long. The V and J ends lost 2 bases and 1 base respectively, with 11 bases between them. Germline CDR1 reads SGHTA; CDR2 reads FQGNSA. CDR3 amino acids: CASSLPDRPNTEAFF. The CDR3 DNA reads as TGTGCCAGCAGCTTACCCGACAGGCCGAACACTGAAGCTTTCTTT.

This clonotype was recorded a few times. The chain employs TRBV7-9 and TRBJ1-2, with D possibly TRBD1 on 6 matching bases. Germline V lookup: CDR1 SEHNR, CDR2 FQNEAQ (reference sequence). V was trimmed by 3 bases and J by 6 bases, leaving 11 bases between them. CDR3 length: 13 residues. CDR3 residues: CASSLSPGDGYTF. Here the CDR3 DNA reads TGTGCCAGCAGCTTGAGTCCAGGGGATGGCTACACCTTC.

This clonotype was seen more than once but under ten times. The genes are TRBV12-3 or TRBV12-4 and TRBJ2-1; the D call may be TRBD1 or TRBD2 (5 bases each). The CDR3 spans 18 residues. With 3 bases removed from V and 0 bases from J, the gap between germline ends came to 18 bases. The CDR3 is CASSFRAGAGSSYNEQFF. The CDR3 DNA is TGTGCCAGCAGTTTTAGGGCCGGGGCAGGAAGCTCCTACAATGAGCAGTTCTTC.

The J gene is TRBJ2-7, the V gene TRBV28, with D possibly TRBD1 on 6 matching bases. Trimming shortened V by 1 base and J by 6 bases, and 10 bases separated the two germline ends. This CDR3 comprises 13 residues. The germline gives CDR1 MDHEN, CDR2 SYDVKM. The CDR3 bases are TGTGCCAGCAGTTTATTGGGCAGGGGCGAGCAGTACTTC. Amino acids: CASSLLGRGEQYF.

This clonotype was observed a few times. The V call is TRBV12-3 or TRBV12-4, the J call TRBJ2-1; 7 bases agree with TRBD2. V dropped 2 bases and J dropped 8; count of bases not matched to a gene: 3. This CDR3 spans 13 amino acids. The CDR3 loop is CASSLRTRDEQFF. For the CDR3, the DNA is TGTGCCAGCAGTTTAAGGACTAGAGATGAGCAGTTCTTC.

The gene calls are TRBV20-1 and TRBJ1-2; D ambiguous. V dropped 1 base and J dropped 2 bases, with 23 bases sitting between them. In germline, CDR1 is DFQATT, CDR2 SNEGSKA (reference sequence). The CDR3 length is 18 residues. DNA for the CDR3: TGCAGTGCTAGAGGAGCGTCCCCAGGAATCGCAGACAACTATGGCTACACCTTC. Residues: CSARGASPGIADNYGYTF.

The chain couples TRBV12-3 or TRBV12-4 to TRBJ2-1; TRBD2 is a possible D gene (6 bases). V lost 5 bases and J 4 bases, leaving 15 bases between the germline ends. CDR3 size: 15 residues. The CDR3 loop reads CASSPIRDFYNEQFF. CDR3 nucleotides: TGTGCCAGCAGTCCTATCCGGGACTTTTACAATGAGCAGTTCTTC.

This clonotype was detected a few times. The gene calls are TRBV12-3 or TRBV12-4 and TRBJ2-3, with 8 nucleotides matching TRBD2. This CDR3 is 15 amino acids long. Trimming took 3 bases from V and 5 from J; bases not matched to a gene: 7. CDR3 DNA sequence: TGTGCCAGCAGTTTTGACGGGGGGGCCGGAGATACGCAGTATTTT. Protein: CASSFDGGAGDTQYF.

This chain uses TRBV12-3 or TRBV12-4 with TRBJ1-6; 9 nucleotides align to TRBD1. Germline trimming cut 8 bases from V and 10 bases from J; bases unmatched to any gene: 12. The CDR3 extends over 15 amino acids. CDR3 sequence (DNA): TGTGCCAGCCAACGCCTGGGACAGGGACGGTCACCCCTCCACTTT. Protein: CASQRLGQGRSPLHF.

V is TRBV13 and J is TRBJ2-7; weak D call: TRBD2 (6 bases). This CDR3 region has 14 residues. V was trimmed by 0 bases and J by 5 bases, leaving 11 bases between them. Germline loops: CDR1 PRHDT, CDR2 FYEKMQ (reference sequence). In DNA, the CDR3 is TGTGCCAGCAGCTTAGGGCGGGGCTCGGACGAGCAGTACGTC. Its protein is CASSLGRGSDEQYV.

The gene calls are TRBV20-1 and TRBJ2-3; D call uncertain. This CDR3 has 13 amino acids. The germline V gene encodes CDR1 DFQATT and CDR2 SNEGSKA (reference sequence). Trimming cost V 4 bases and J 2 bases, with 10 bases left between them. CDR3 sequence: CSANPEVTDTQYF. The CDR3 DNA follows: TGCAGTGCTAACCCGGAAGTCACAGATACGCAGTATTTT.

This clonotype has more than one count but fewer than ten. V gene TRBV20-1 combines with J gene TRBJ1-5, with 8 bases identical to TRBD1. The ends lost 5 bases at V and 4 bases at J; junction bases unmatched: 16. In germline, CDR1 is DFQATT, CDR2 SNEGSKA (reference sequence). The CDR3 has 17 amino acids. The CDR3 here is CSAHPPTGEIRNQPQHF. CDR3 sequence (DNA): TGCAGTGCTCACCCCCCGACAGGGGAGATAAGAAATCAGCCCCAGCATTTT.

The chain links TRBV7-3 to TRBJ1-1, with D tentatively TRBD1 (6 bases). Germline V gene sequence: CDR1 SGHTA, CDR2 FQGTGA. V lost 5 bases and J 6 bases, leaving 16 bases between the germline ends. This CDR3 is 14 amino acids long. CDR3 loop: CASSQSVGGSEAFF. The DNA of the CDR3 is TGTGCCAGCAGCCAGTCGGTAGGGGGGTCTGAAGCTTTCTTT.

V and J are TRBV5-1 and TRBJ1-2, with D unclear. The germline gives CDR1 SGHRS, CDR2 YFSETQ. Trimming left V 0 bases short and J 4 bases short, with 10 bases between. The CDR3 is made up of 14 amino acids. CDR3 coding DNA: TGCGCCAGCAGCTTGGGATTTCCCCCCTATGGCTACACCTTC. Residues: CASSLGFPPYGYTF.